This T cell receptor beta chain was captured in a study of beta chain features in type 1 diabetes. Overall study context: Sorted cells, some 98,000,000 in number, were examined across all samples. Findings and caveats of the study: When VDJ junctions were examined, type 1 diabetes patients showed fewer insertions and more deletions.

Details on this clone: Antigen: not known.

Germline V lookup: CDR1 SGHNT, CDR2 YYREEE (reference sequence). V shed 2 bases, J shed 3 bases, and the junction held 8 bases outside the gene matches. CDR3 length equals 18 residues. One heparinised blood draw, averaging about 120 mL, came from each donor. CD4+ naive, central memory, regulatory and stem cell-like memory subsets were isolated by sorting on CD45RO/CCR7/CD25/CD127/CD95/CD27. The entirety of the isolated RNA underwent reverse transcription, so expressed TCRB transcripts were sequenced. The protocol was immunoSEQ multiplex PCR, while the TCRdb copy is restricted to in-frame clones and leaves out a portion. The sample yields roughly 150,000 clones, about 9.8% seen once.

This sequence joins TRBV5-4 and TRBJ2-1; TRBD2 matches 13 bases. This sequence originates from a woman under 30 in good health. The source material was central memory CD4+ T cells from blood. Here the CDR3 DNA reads TGTGCCAGCAGCTTCGGACTAGCGGGAGCCGGTGGCTACAATGAGCAGTTCTTC. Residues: CASSFGLAGAGGYNEQFF. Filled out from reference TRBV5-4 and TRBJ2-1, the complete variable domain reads ETGVTQSPTHLIKTRGQQVTLRCSSQSGHNTVSWYQQALGQGPQFIFQYYREEENGRGNFPPRFSGLQFPNYSSELNVNALELDDSALYLCASSFGLAGAGGYNEQFFGPGTRLTVL.